The subject of this entry is one T cell receptor (beta chain). What it binds is unknown. This entry comes from a study of cytomegalovirus exposure and HLA in healthy donors. 13 Jbeta primers and 60 Vbeta primers were used for the PCR. The repertoire was sequenced with immunoSEQ multiplex PCR; TCRdb's copy has only in-frame clones and lacks some. This sample has about 130,000 clones, with around 9% found just once. General observations from the study: Productive status was seen about 87% or about 30% of the time for most TCR beta V segments in an earlier analysis. The authors later found most CMV-associated TCR beta chains appeared HLA-restricted. A later analysis associated 15,000 or so TCR beta sequences with HLA alleles at a 0.05 false discovery rate.

CDR1 is LNHDA, CDR2 SQIVND, per germline (reference sequence). Trimming removed 6 bases from V and 5 bases from J, with 18 bases in between. The CDR3 is made up of 15 amino acids. The specimen was PBMCs. This receptor was identified in a man aged 40-49 years in good health and CMV-seronegative. The V and J genes are TRBV19 and TRBJ2-3; a possible D gene is TRBD2 (5 bases). CDR3 sequence: CASSAVNPAGDTQYF. The CDR3 DNA reads as TGTGCCAGTAGCGCCGTGAACCCGGCGGGAGATACGCAGTATTTT.